Following are 18 T cell receptor beta chains from one sample sequenced in a study of neurological immune-mediated disorders. TCRdb called the 5' RACE reads again in MiXCR, with one record for every CDR3 protein. The table includes tens of thousands of distinct CDR3 sequences, about an eighth detected once. Sequences were obtained from PBMCs. Receptors originate from a man aged 60 to 75 in good health.

This clonotype has at least ten counts. The chain links TRBV5-6 to TRBJ1-6; D not resolved. The germline V gene has CDR1 SGHDT and CDR2 YYEEEE. V lost 2 bases, J lost 4 bases, and 10 bases lay in between. The CDR3 runs 15 residues. CDR3 nucleotide sequence: TGTGCCAGCAGCTTCATCACAGAGTATAATTCACCCCTCCACTTT. Translating it yields CASSFITEYNSPLHF.

This clonotype was observed at least ten times. The V call is TRBV29-1, the J call TRBJ1-2, with a weak D call TRBD1 (5 bases). The V gene's germline CDR1 is SQVTM and CDR2 ANQGSEA. This CDR3 comprises 12 residues. V was trimmed by 8 bases and J by 3 bases, leaving 13 bases between them. The CDR3 reads CSTRGIDYGYTF. The CDR3 nucleotides are TGCAGCACCCGGGGCATCGACTATGGCTACACCTTC.

The gene calls are TRBV7-2 and TRBJ2-3, with D possibly TRBD1 on 6 matching bases. The CDR3 consists of 15 residues. V lost 3 bases and J lost 2, with 12 bases in between. The germline CDR1 and CDR2 sequences are SGHTA and FQGNSA. Here the CDR3 DNA reads TGTGCCAGCAGCTTCAACAGGGCCCCCACAGATACGCAGTATTTT. It encodes CASSFNRAPTDTQYF.

This clonotype was observed at least ten times. This sequence joins TRBV2 and TRBJ2-7; no definite D call. Per germline, CDR1 SNHLY and CDR2 FYNNEI. CDR3 length: 12 amino acids. V was pared by 6 bases and J by 1 base, with 7 bases between. CDR3 DNA sequence: TGTGCCAGCAGGGCCCGATCCTACGAGCAGTACTTC. Residues: CASRARSYEQYF.

In regard to this clonotype: At one boundary the junction diverges from the germline segment, which might be a read error. The chain recombines TRBV15 with TRBJ2-2; a weak D match, TRBD2 (6 bases). Germline CDR1 LNHNV, CDR2 YYDKDF (reference sequence). There are 15 residues in the CDR3. CDR3 nucleotides: TGTGCCACGAGCATAGATCACGCGGGGAACGGGGAGCTGTTTTTT. Translating gives CATSIDHAGNGELFF.

This clonotype was recorded at least ten times. The gene calls are TRBV6-6 and TRBJ1-4; D remains unclear. V dropped 6 bases and J dropped 5 bases, with 16 bases sitting between them. Germline V gene data show CDR1 as MNHNY and CDR2 as SVGAGI (reference sequence). The CDR3 runs 15 residues. The CDR3 coding sequence is TGTGCCAGCAGCCCCACCTCCATACCGAATGAAAAACTGTTTTTT. Protein: CASSPTSIPNEKLFF.

This clonotype appeared many times. In DNA form, the CDR3 reads TGTGCCACCAGCAGAGAGTTGTCCGGGGGACGGGATACGCAGTATTTT. Its translation: CATSRELSGGRDTQYF. The rearrangement joins TRBV15 to TRBJ2-3; perhaps TRBD2 as D (6 bases). The CDR3 spans 16 residues. The germline V gene has CDR1 LNHNV and CDR2 YYDKDF (reference sequence). The V and J ends lost 0 bases and 6 bases respectively, with 16 bases between them. Full variable domain (rest looked up from reference TRBV15 and TRBJ2-3): DAMVIQNPRYQVTQFGKPVTLSCSQTLNHNVMYWYQQKSSQAPKLLFHYYDKDFNNEADTPDNFQSRRPNTSFCFLDIRSPGLGDTAMYLCATSRELSGGRDTQYFGPGTRLTVL.

Concerning this clonotype itself: This could be a read error, since a much larger clone is one nucleotide away. A read error is likely, as this CDR3 ends without the conserved phenylalanine or tryptophan. V gene TRBV6-2 or TRBV6-3 combines with J gene TRBJ2-7; TRBD2 aligns across 8 bases. This CDR3 has 15 residues. CDR1 and CDR2 from the germline V gene are MNHEY and SVGEGT. V gave up 3 bases and J gave up 7 bases; unmatched junction bases: 11. The CDR3 protein is CASSYTGGALGEQYL. Written as DNA, the CDR3 is TGTGCCAGCAGTTATACCGGGGGGGCCTTAGGGGAGCAGTACTTA.

This clonotype occurred many times. This chain links TRBV18 with TRBJ2-5; D gene ambiguous. Germline V gene data show CDR1 as KGHSH and CDR2 as LQKENI. V gave up 3 bases and J gave up 5 bases, with 31 bases separating them. There are 20 residues in the CDR3. The CDR3 DNA reads as TGTGCCAGCTCACCGGCCGGGCAGAGTCCTACCGATCTGTATGGGGAGACCCAGTACTTC. Its translation is CASSPAGQSPTDLYGETQYF.

This clonotype was recorded many times. V usage is TRBV2 and J usage is TRBJ2-1, with D perhaps TRBD1 (8 bases). The CDR3 length is 13 residues. Trimming pared 6 bases from V and 6 bases from J, leaving 12 bases between. Germline CDR1 SNHLY, CDR2 FYNNEI. This CDR3 reads CASRTGGGNEQFF. CDR3 nucleotides: TGTGCCAGCAGAACAGGGGGGGGCAATGAGCAGTTCTTC.

The chain joins TRBV5-1 to TRBJ2-7; perhaps D is TRBD1 or TRBD2 (5 bases each). Germline values: CDR1 SGHRS, CDR2 YFSETQ. The CDR3 covers 14 residues. The V end was cut by 4 bases, the J end by 6 bases, with 17 bases between. CDR3 amino acids: CASSPGTDRGEQYF. CDR3 sequence (DNA): TGCGCCAGCAGCCCCGGGACCGACCGCGGCGAGCAGTACTTC.

This clonotype was found many times. The chain employs TRBV20-1 and TRBJ2-3; D unresolved. The V and J ends lost 5 bases and 0 bases respectively, with 6 bases between them. The germline CDR1 and CDR2 sequences are DFQATT and SNEGSKA (reference sequence). The CDR3 extends over 12 amino acids. The CDR3: CSAVQSTDTQYF. CDR3 DNA: TGCAGTGCTGTGCAGAGCACAGATACGCAGTATTTT.

In its sample, this clonotype was seen many times. The chain uses TRBV6-2 or TRBV6-3 and TRBJ1-1; D may be TRBD1 (6 bases). In germline, CDR1 is MNHEY, CDR2 SVGEGT. The CDR3 extends over 15 amino acids. The V end lost 3 bases, the J end lost 5 bases, and 16 bases lay between the germline ends. The CDR3 here is CASSYQAEGGTEAFF. CDR3 bases: TGTGCCAGCAGTTATCAGGCCGAGGGGGGAACTGAAGCTTTCTTT.

This clonotype was observed at least ten times. The J gene is TRBJ2-1, the V gene TRBV20-1; D not certain. The CDR3 sequence is 14 residues long. V was pared by 3 bases and J by 2 bases, with 11 bases between. The germline V gene has CDR1 DFQATT and CDR2 SNEGSKA (reference sequence). The CDR3 DNA reads TGCAGTGCTAGCTTAGGGCCGACCTACAATGAGCAGTTCTTC. Its translation: CSASLGPTYNEQFF.

This sequence joins TRBV29-1 and TRBJ2-2; the D gene is possibly TRBD2 (5 bases). The V end lost 5 bases, the J end lost 6 bases, and 13 bases lay between the germline ends. The CDR3 has 13 amino acids. Germline assignment: CDR1 SQVTM and CDR2 ANQGSEA. The CDR3 sequence is CSVFGGLPGELFF. As DNA, the CDR3 is TGCAGCGTTTTTGGCGGACTCCCCGGGGAGCTGTTTTTT.

This clonotype was observed many times. CDR3 loop: CSGKRGGLSQETQYF. DNA for the CDR3: TGCAGTGGGAAGCGGGGGGGCCTTTCCCAAGAGACCCAGTACTTC. The chain has TRBV20-1 and TRBJ2-5; the match to TRBD2 covers 10 bases. Germline trimming cut 7 bases from V and 1 base from J; bases unmatched to any gene: 9. The germline V gene has CDR1 DFQATT and CDR2 SNEGSKA (reference sequence). This CDR3 is 15 amino acids long.

The rearrangement links TRBV29-1 to TRBJ2-7, with 7 bases lining up with TRBD1. CDR1 and CDR2 (germline): SQVTM, ANQGSEA. V lost 0 bases and J lost 1; bases outside the gene matches: 9. The CDR3 extends over 16 amino acids. The CDR3 DNA reads TGCAGCGTTGAAGATGGAGAGACAGGGAAATCCTACGAGCAGTACTTC. Protein product: CSVEDGETGKSYEQYF.

At least ten counts were recorded for this clonotype. This sequence joins TRBV7-2 and TRBJ2-3; 8 bases are a match to TRBD2. V trimming: 5 bases; J trimming: 8 bases; junction bases outside the gene matches: 6. The CDR3 contains 13 residues. Germline assignment: CDR1 SGHTA and CDR2 FQGNSA. The DNA for the CDR3 is TGTGCCAGCAGCACCGGGGGGGGTGGTACGCAGTATTTT. This codes for CASSTGGGGTQYF. The entire variable domain, with the rest obtained from reference TRBV7-2 and TRBJ2-3, is as follows: GAGVSQSPSNKVTEKGKDVELRCDPISGHTALYWYRQSLGQGLEFLIYFQGNSAPDKSGLPSDRFSAERTGGSVSTLTIQRTQQEDSAVYLCASSTGGGGTQYFGPGTRLTVL.